These 20 T cell receptor beta chains share one sample of origin, sequenced in a study of blood T cell repertoires in COVID-19. This table comes from immunoSEQ multiplex PCR, and its TCRdb copy is limited to in-frame clones, with some not included. Here the sample spans about 200,000 clones, approximately 86% being singletons. Sample: peripheral blood. The receptors were sampled from a man between 60 and 75 years old with acute or convalescent COVID-19.

This sequence joins TRBV7-9 and TRBJ2-5; D is possibly TRBD1 (5 bases). Germline CDR1 reads SEHNR; CDR2 reads FQNEAQ (reference sequence). V gave up 5 bases and J gave up 5 bases, with 15 bases separating them. The CDR3 is made up of 14 amino acids. The CDR3, as DNA: TGTGCCAGCAGCCTCCGATGGGGCGGCGAGACCCAGTACTTC. This encodes CASSLRWGGETQYF.

There are a few counts of this clone. The chain carries TRBV7-9 and TRBJ1-1; D gene ambiguous. CDR1 is SEHNR, CDR2 FQNEAQ, per germline (reference sequence). The CDR3 has 12 amino acids. V dropped 5 bases and J dropped 8 bases, with 12 bases sitting between them. CDR3 nucleotide sequence: TGTGCCAGCAGCCCTCGCGGAGGGGAAGCTTTCTTT. Protein sequence: CASSPRGGEAFF.

J is TRBJ2-7 and V is TRBV7-9, with 8 bases lining up with TRBD1. The ends lost 4 bases at V and 0 bases at J; junction bases unmatched: 2. The CDR3 covers 14 residues. Looked up from germline, CDR1 is SEHNR and CDR2 is FQNEAQ (reference sequence). In DNA form, the CDR3 reads TGTGCCAGCAGCTCAGGGGGCCTCTCCTACGAGCAGTACTTC. Protein sequence: CASSSGGLSYEQYF.

The chain uses TRBV2 and TRBJ1-5; D not certain. The germline V gene encodes CDR1 SNHLY and CDR2 FYNNEI. Trimming cost V 4 bases and J 9 bases, with 10 bases left between them. The CDR3 is 12 residues long. Here the CDR3 DNA reads TGTGCCAGCAGTGTAGTGCCAGGGCCCCAGCATTTT. Its protein product is CASSVVPGPQHF.

The chain couples TRBV5-4 to TRBJ2-4, with TRBD1 matching over 10 bases. Per germline, CDR1 SGHNT and CDR2 YYREEE (reference sequence). The CDR3 is 20 residues long. Unmatched junction bases numbered 13, after V lost 0 bases and J lost 1 base. The CDR3 sequence: CASSLGVGGQGKSAKNIQYF. The CDR3 DNA is TGTGCCAGCAGCTTGGGGGTTGGGGGACAGGGGAAGTCGGCCAAAAACATTCAGTACTTC.

This chain uses TRBV9 with TRBJ2-7, with TRBD1 as a possible D gene (6 bases). V lost 4 bases and J 3 bases, leaving 17 bases between the germline ends. The CDR3 has 15 residues. Germline CDR1 is SGDLS and CDR2 is YYNGEE. The CDR3 DNA sequence: TGTGCCAGCAGCCCCGAGCTGGGACATATCTACGAGCAGTACTTC. Translating it yields CASSPELGHIYEQYF.

This rearrangement joins TRBV7-6 to TRBJ2-2; the match to TRBD1 covers 11 bases. This CDR3 spans 15 amino acids. The V segment lost 5 bases and the J segment 3 bases; nucleotides outside the gene matches: 2. Germline V gene sequence: CDR1 SGHVS, CDR2 FNYEAQ. The DNA for the CDR3 is TGTGCCAGCAGCCGGACAGGGGGCGACACCGGGGAGCTGTTTTTT. Its protein product is CASSRTGGDTGELFF.

This clone appeared a single time. The chain uses TRBV7-9 and TRBJ1-1; D is unresolved. V lost 2 bases and J lost 1, with 14 bases in between. Germline V CDR1 and CDR2: SEHNR, FQNEAQ (reference sequence). The CDR3 spans 16 residues. CDR3 protein: CASSLKVGIENTEAFF. The CDR3 nucleotides read TGTGCCAGCAGCTTAAAGGTGGGCATCGAGAACACTGAAGCTTTCTTT. The variable domain in full, completed from reference TRBV7-9 and TRBJ1-1, reads DTGVSQNPRHKITKRGQNVTFRCDPISEHNRLYWYRQTLGQGPEFLTYFQNEAQLEKSRLLSDRFSAERPKGSFSTLEIQRTEQGDSAMYLCASSLKVGIENTEAFFGQGTRLTVV.

The chain combines TRBV19 with TRBJ2-7; D gene unclear. The CDR3 has 13 residues. The V gene's germline CDR1 is LNHDA and CDR2 SQIVND (reference sequence). V was trimmed by 8 bases and J by 1 base, leaving 12 bases between them. Written as DNA, the CDR3 is TGTGCCAGTCAAGCGCAGAATTCCTACGAGCAGTACTTC. This sequence encodes CASQAQNSYEQYF.

The chain links TRBV27 to TRBJ2-2; D is possibly TRBD2 (5 bases). Per germline, CDR1 MNHEY and CDR2 SMNVEV (reference sequence). V was clipped by 7 bases and J by 1 base, with 10 bases between them. This CDR3 comprises 14 residues. This CDR3 is CASTFTRNTGELFF. The CDR3 DNA sequence: TGTGCCAGCACATTTACTAGGAACACCGGGGAGCTGTTTTTT.

V is TRBV5-1 and J is TRBJ2-1; TRBD2 is a possible D gene (5 bases). CDR1 and CDR2 (germline): SGHRS, YFSETQ. Trimming cost V 3 bases and J 1 base, with 17 bases left between them. The CDR3 covers 17 residues. The CDR3 spells CASSSSLLRESYNEQFF. The DNA of the CDR3 is TGCGCCAGCAGCTCCTCCCTCCTGAGGGAATCCTACAATGAGCAGTTCTTC.

The chain couples TRBV18 to TRBJ1-1, with 7 bases matching TRBD1. This CDR3 is 13 amino acids long. V was pared by 5 bases and J by 7 bases, with 7 bases of the junction left unmatched. The germline gives CDR1 KGHSH, CDR2 LQKENI. This CDR3 reads CASSSRQGGEAFF. In nucleotides, the CDR3 is TGTGCCAGCTCATCAAGACAGGGAGGTGAAGCTTTCTTT.

The V gene is TRBV7-8, the J gene TRBJ1-1; D ambiguous. The V gene lost 1 base and the J gene lost 1 base, with 10 bases spanning the gap. Germline V gives CDR1 SGHVS, CDR2 FQNEAQ. This CDR3 is 15 amino acids long. The CDR3: CASSLGAHGNTEAFF. For the CDR3, the DNA is TGTGCCAGCAGCTTAGGGGCTCACGGGAACACTGAAGCTTTCTTT. The variable domain in full, completed from reference TRBV7-8 and TRBJ1-1, reads GAGVSQSPRYKVAKRGQDVALRCDPISGHVSLFWYQQALGQGPEFLTYFQNEAQLDKSGLPSDRFFAERPEGSVSTLKIQRTQQEDSAVYLCASSLGAHGNTEAFFGQGTRLTVV.

This chain uses TRBV5-5 with TRBJ2-2, with 12 bases identical to TRBD2. CDR1 is SGHKS, CDR2 YYEKEE, per germline (reference sequence). Trimming removed 2 bases from V and 9 bases from J; junction bases left unmatched: 2. There are 14 residues in the CDR3. Written as DNA, the CDR3 is TGTGCCAGCAGCTTCCTAGCGGGGGGGCGGGAGCTGTTTTTT. It is translated as CASSFLAGGRELFF.

This clone was seen a handful of times. The CDR3 protein is CASSPGQGAGYGYTF. CDR3 nucleotide sequence: TGTGCCAGCAGCCCAGGACAGGGGGCCGGCTATGGCTACACCTTC. J is TRBJ1-2 and V is TRBV7-2, with TRBD1 matching 11 bases. J gave up 4 bases and V 5 bases, and 6 bases lay outside the gene matches. Germline values: CDR1 SGHTA, CDR2 FQGNSA. The CDR3 runs to 15 residues. Drawing the rest from reference TRBV7-2 and TRBJ1-2, the complete variable domain is GAGVSQSPSNKVTEKGKDVELRCDPISGHTALYWYRQSLGQGLEFLIYFQGNSAPDKSGLPSDRFSAERTGGSVSTLTIQRTQQEDSAVYLCASSPGQGAGYGYTFGSGTRLTVV.

This sequence joins TRBV9 and TRBJ1-1; the match to TRBD1 covers 8 bases. Per germline, CDR1 SGDLS and CDR2 YYNGEE. Losses at the gene ends were 1 base for V and 1 base for J; bases not matched to a gene: 3. The CDR3 is made up of 15 amino acids. The CDR3 protein is CASSVQGAGNTEAFF. The CDR3 DNA follows: TGTGCCAGCAGCGTACAGGGGGCTGGGAACACTGAAGCTTTCTTT.

The rearrangement uses TRBV7-9 and TRBJ1-5, with 7 bases that match TRBD1. The V segment lost 0 bases and the J segment 5 bases; nucleotides outside the gene matches: 10. CDR1 is SEHNR, CDR2 FQNEAQ, per germline (reference sequence). The CDR3 consists of 17 residues. CDR3 bases: TGTGCCAGCAGCTTAGCGCAGGGGGATGATTGGGATCAGCCCCAGCATTTT. The encoded protein is CASSLAQGDDWDQPQHF. Full variable domain (rest looked up from reference TRBV7-9 and TRBJ1-5): DTGVSQNPRHKITKRGQNVTFRCDPISEHNRLYWYRQTLGQGPEFLTYFQNEAQLEKSRLLSDRFSAERPKGSFSTLEIQRTEQGDSAMYLCASSLAQGDDWDQPQHFGDGTRLSIL.

The chain carries TRBV2 and TRBJ1-2; D is possibly TRBD1 (6 bases). The CDR3 extends over 14 amino acids. The germline gives CDR1 SNHLY, CDR2 FYNNEI. Trimming removed 3 bases from V and 8 bases from J, with 16 bases in between. The CDR3 here is CASSDYQGIGGYTF. CDR3 nucleotides: TGTGCCAGCAGTGATTATCAGGGGATAGGGGGCTACACCTTC.

The V gene is TRBV18, the J gene TRBJ1-1; the match to TRBD1 covers 8 bases. This CDR3 is built from 14 residues. The V gene's germline CDR1 is KGHSH and CDR2 LQKENI. The junction had 4 bases not matched to a gene; V was cut back by 3 bases and J by 4 bases. This chain's CDR3 is CASSPDRVVTEAFF. DNA for the CDR3: TGTGCCAGCTCACCGGACAGGGTGGTCACTGAAGCTTTCTTT.

The sample holds one count of this clone. V usage is TRBV6-5 and J usage is TRBJ2-1; TRBD1 matches 9 bases. The CDR3 sequence is 14 residues long. Germline V CDR1 and CDR2: MNHEY, SVGAGI. After removal of 6 bases from V and 9 bases from J, the junction contained 9 bases not matched to a gene. The CDR3 region has the DNA TGTGCCAGCAGCCGGGACAGGGTCTTGGGTGAGCAGTTCTTC. Protein sequence: CASSRDRVLGEQFF.